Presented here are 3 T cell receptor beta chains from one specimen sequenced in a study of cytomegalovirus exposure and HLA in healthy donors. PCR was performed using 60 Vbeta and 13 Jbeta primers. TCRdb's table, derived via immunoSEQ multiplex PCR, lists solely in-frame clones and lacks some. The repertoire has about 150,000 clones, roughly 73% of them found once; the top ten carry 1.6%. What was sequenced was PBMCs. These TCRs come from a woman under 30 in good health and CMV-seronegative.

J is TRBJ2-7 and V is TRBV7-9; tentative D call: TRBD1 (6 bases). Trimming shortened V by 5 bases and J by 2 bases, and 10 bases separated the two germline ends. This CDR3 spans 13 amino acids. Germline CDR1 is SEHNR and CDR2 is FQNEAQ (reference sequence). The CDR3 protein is CASSETGPYEQYF. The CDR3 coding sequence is TGTGCCAGCAGCGAGACAGGTCCCTACGAGCAGTACTTC.

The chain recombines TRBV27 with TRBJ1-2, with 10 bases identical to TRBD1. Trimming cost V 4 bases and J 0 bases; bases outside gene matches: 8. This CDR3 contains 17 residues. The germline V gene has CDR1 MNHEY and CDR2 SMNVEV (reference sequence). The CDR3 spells CASSSPGQGTPNYGYTF. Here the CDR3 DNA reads TGTGCCAGCAGTTCGCCGGGACAGGGGACCCCTAACTATGGCTACACCTTC.

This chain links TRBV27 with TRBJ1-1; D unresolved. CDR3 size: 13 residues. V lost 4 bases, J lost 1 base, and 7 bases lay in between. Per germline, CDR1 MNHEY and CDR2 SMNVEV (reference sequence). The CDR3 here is CASSYSWNTEAFF. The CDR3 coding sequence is TGTGCCAGCAGTTACTCTTGGAACACTGAAGCTTTCTTT.